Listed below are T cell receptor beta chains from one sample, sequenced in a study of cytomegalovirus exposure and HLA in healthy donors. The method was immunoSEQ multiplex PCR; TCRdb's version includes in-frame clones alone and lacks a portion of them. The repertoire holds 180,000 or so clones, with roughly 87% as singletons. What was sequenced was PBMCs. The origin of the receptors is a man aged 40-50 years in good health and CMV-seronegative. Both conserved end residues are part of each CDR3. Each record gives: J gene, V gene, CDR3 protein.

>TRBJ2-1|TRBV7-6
CASSLARDQEQFF
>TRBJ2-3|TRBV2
CASLFTGGRTDTQYF
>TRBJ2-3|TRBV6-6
CASSYFELASTDTQYF
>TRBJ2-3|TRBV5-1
CASSLGQGGTDTQYF
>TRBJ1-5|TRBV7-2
CASSFQGASNQPQHF
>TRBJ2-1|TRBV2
CASSTGLADNEQFF
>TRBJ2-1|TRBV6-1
CASRGRLAGAPKQFF
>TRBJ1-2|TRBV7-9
CASSSDPGQGYYGYTF
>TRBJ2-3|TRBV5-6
CASSRGQVTDTQYF
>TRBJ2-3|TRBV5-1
CASSLGGGLTDTQYF
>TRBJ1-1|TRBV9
CASSLQGASNTEAFF
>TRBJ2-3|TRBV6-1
CASSVLVGGDTQYF
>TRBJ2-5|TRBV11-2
CASSPPRRTSQETQYF
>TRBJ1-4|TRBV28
CASSVRDIFLLNEKLFF
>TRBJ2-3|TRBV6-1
CASSDRTASTDTQYF
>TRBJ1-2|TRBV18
CASSPFTGPDDGYTF
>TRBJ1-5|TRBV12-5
CASGLEVRGQPQHF
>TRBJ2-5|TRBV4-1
CASSQGLTSGGETQYF
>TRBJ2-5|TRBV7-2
CASSPNPGTSGETQYF
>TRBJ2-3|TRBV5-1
CASSLEGVGTDTQYF
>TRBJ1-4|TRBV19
CASKNTGPANEKLFF
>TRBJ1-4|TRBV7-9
CASSLVREKLFF
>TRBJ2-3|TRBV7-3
CASSLLGEYTDTQYF
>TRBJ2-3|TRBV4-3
CASSLINRADTQYF
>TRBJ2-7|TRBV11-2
CASSLDLLGRAYEQYF
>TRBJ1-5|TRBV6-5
CASSPVQGANQPQHF
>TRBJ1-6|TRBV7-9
CSSRRPGQGHSPLHF
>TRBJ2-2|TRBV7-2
CASSASGTGELFF
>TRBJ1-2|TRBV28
CASRGQGTNYGYTF
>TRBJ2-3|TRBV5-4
CASSPRTGSTDTQYF
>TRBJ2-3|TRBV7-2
CASSTQPAGGYDTQYF
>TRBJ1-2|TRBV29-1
CSVDSPGPPDYGYTF
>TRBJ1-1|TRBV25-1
CASSVVGESFF
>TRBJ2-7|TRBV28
CASSSTGGRTLEQYF
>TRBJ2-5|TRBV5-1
CASSTWTGRIQETQYF
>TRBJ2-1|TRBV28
CASSPGLADLGKFF
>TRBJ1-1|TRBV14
CASSRGQGGNTEAFF
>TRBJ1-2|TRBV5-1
CASSAQGNYGYTF
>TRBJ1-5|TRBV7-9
CASSFSSGANQPQHF
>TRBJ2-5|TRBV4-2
CASSLTSGGSQETQYF
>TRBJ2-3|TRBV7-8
CASRPSRGLTYTDTQYF
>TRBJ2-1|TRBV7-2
CASSLGGAGVRHEQFF
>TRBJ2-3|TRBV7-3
CASSSRVPDTQYF
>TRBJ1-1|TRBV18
CASSPPGQGKTEAFF
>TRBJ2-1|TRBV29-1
CSVSYSGRGPYNEQFF
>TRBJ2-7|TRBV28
CASRRGGSSYEQYF
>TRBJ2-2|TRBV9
CASGVELADTGELFF